Listed below are T cell receptor beta chains from one sample, sequenced in a study of immune evolution from preneoplasia to lung adenocarcinoma. Method: immunoSEQ multiplex PCR; TCRdb's copy keeps in-frame clones and lacks some. Of approximately 11,000 clones listed, around 79% were seen once; the top ten hold around 3.9%. The sample comprised FFPE minimally invasive lung adenocarcinoma tissue. The origin of the receptors is a person aged 60-79 years with lung adenocarcinoma. The CDR3 runs from the conserved cysteine through the conserved F or W. Fields, in order: J gene, clone size, V gene, D gene, CDR3 protein, CDR3 DNA. The D gene is left open where the match is weak. Only some rows state a clone size, as once, few, many or a class for expanded clones.

TRBJ2-7,.,TRBV11-2,TRBD1,CASSLDLGTGEYEQYF,TGTGCCAGCAGCTTAGATCTTGGGACAGGGGAGTACGAGCAGTACTTC
TRBJ2-3,.,TRBV9,TRBD2,CASSVVAGGSTDTQYF,TGTGCCAGCAGCGTAGTAGCGGGGGGGAGCACAGATACGCAGTATTTT
TRBJ2-7,.,TRBV21-1,.,CASSWTGETYEQYF,TGTGCCAGCAGCTGGACAGGGGAAACCTACGAGCAGTACTTC
TRBJ2-3,few,TRBV11-3,TRBD2,CASSLGLADSTDTQYF,TGTGCCAGCAGCTTGGGACTAGCGGATAGCACAGATACGCAGTATTTT
TRBJ1-5,.,TRBV27,.,CASRRLGAGGNQPQHF,TGTGCCAGCAGAAGGTTGGGGGCAGGGGGCAATCAGCCCCAGCATTTT
TRBJ1-6,.,TRBV19,.,CASSGLRNSPLHF,TGTGCCAGTTCGGGACTGAGAAATTCACCCCTCCACTTT
TRBJ2-7,.,TRBV19,.,CASSSRWEQYF,TGTGCCAGTAGTTCGAGATGGGAGCAGTACTTC
TRBJ2-7,once,TRBV27,.,CASSSYRSYEQYF,TGTGCCAGCAGTTCGTACAGATCCTACGAGCAGTACTTC
TRBJ2-2,.,TRBV7-9,TRBD2,CASSFSGMSKAGELFF,TGTGCCAGCAGCTTTAGCGGGATGTCGAAGGCCGGGGAGCTGTTTTTT
TRBJ1-4,.,TRBV10-1,.,CTWSNEKLFF,TGCACCTGGTCTAATGAAAAACTGTTTTTT
TRBJ2-5,.,TRBV15,TRBD1,CATSTSRGLQETQYF,TGTGCCACCAGCACCTCAAGGGGGCTCCAAGAGACCCAGTACTTC
TRBJ2-1,.,TRBV6-1,.,CASSEGRFSEQFF,TGTGCCAGCAGTGAAGGCAGGTTCAGTGAGCAGTTCTTC
TRBJ2-1,.,TRBV6-1,TRBD1,CASRADRVYNEQFF,TGTGCCAGCAGAGCGGACAGGGTGTACAATGAGCAGTTCTTC
TRBJ1-4,.,TRBV7-6,.,CASSPQTTNEKLFF,TGTGCCAGCAGTCCACAGACAACTAATGAAAAACTGTTTTTT
TRBJ2-6,.,TRBV15,.,CATSRDSGSGANVLTF,TGTGCCACCAGCAGAGATTCGGGGTCTGGGGCCAACGTCCTGACTTTC
TRBJ1-2,few,TRBV2,TRBD1,CANGQGSDYGYTF,TGTGCCAACGGACAGGGAAGCGACTATGGCTACACCTTC
TRBJ1-4,.,TRBV18,TRBD1,CASSSTRQGSTNEKLFF,TGTGCCAGCTCATCAACCCGACAGGGTTCAACTAATGAAAAACTGTTTTTT
TRBJ2-7,.,TRBV2,TRBD2,CARGTSGRAGEQYF,TGTGCCAGAGGGACTAGCGGGAGGGCCGGCGAGCAGTACTTC
TRBJ1-4,.,TRBV2,.,CASRDPNEKLFF,TGTGCCAGCAGGGATCCTAATGAAAAACTGTTTTTT
TRBJ2-1,.,TRBV21-1,.,CASSKSLGQGNNEQFF,TGTGCCAGCAGCAAATCATTGGGACAGGGGAACAATGAGCAGTTCTTC
TRBJ2-3,.,TRBV4-3,.,CASSQGPKSTDTQYF,TGCGCCAGCAGCCAAGGACCGAAAAGCACAGATACGCAGTATTTT
TRBJ2-7,.,TRBV12-2,.,CASRFTPLRGEQYF,TGTGCAAGTCGCTTCACACCTCTCCGGGGCGAGCAGTACTTC
TRBJ1-4,.,TRBV5-4,.,CASSKDREKLFF,TGTGCCAGCAGCAAGGACAGAGAAAAACTGTTTTTT
TRBJ2-1,.,TRBV19,.,CASPPSLHEQFF,TGTGCCAGTCCGCCCAGCTTACACGAGCAGTTCTTC
TRBJ1-5,few,TRBV18,TRBD1,CASSPPGTGDYNQPQHF,TGTGCCAGCTCACCGCCCGGGACAGGGGACTACAATCAGCCCCAGCATTTT
TRBJ2-1,.,TRBV6-6,.,CASSSRNEQFF,TGTGCTAGCAGTTCACGGAATGAGCAGTTCTTC
TRBJ2-3,.,TRBV11-3,.,CASSFRALASTDTQYF,TGTGCCAGCAGCTTTAGGGCGCTTGCTAGCACAGATACGCAGTATTTT
TRBJ2-1,few,TRBV30,TRBD2,CAWNGLAGADEQFF,TGTGCCTGGAACGGACTAGCGGGAGCGGATGAGCAGTTCTTC
TRBJ2-6,few,TRBV7-2,.,CASSTDRSGANVLTF,TGTGCCAGCAGCACCGACAGGTCTGGGGCCAACGTCCTGACTTTC
TRBJ1-2,.,TRBV5-4,TRBD1,CASSLAAGGFYGYTF,TGTGCCAGCAGCTTGGCCGCAGGGGGATTCTATGGCTACACCTTC
TRBJ1-1,once,TRBV7-9,.,CASSRGLVNTEAFF,TGTGCCAGCAGCCGGGGGTTAGTGAACACTGAAGCTTTCTTT
TRBJ2-2,.,TRBV6-6,TRBD1,CASRDRGRATGELFF,TGTGCCAGCCGGGACAGGGGGCGCGCAACCGGGGAGCTGTTTTTT
TRBJ2-2,.,TRBV4-2,TRBD2,CASSPFELAGVAGELFF,TGTGCCAGCAGTCCCTTTGAGCTAGCGGGAGTGGCCGGGGAGCTGTTTTTT
TRBJ2-3,.,TRBV15,.,CATRGDSYTDTQYF,TGTGCCACCAGGGGAGACAGCTACACAGATACGCAGTATTTT
TRBJ2-1,.,TRBV19,TRBD1,CASSRGQNNEQFF,TGTGCCAGTAGTAGGGGACAGAACAATGAGCAGTTCTTC
TRBJ1-2,.,TRBV28,.,CASTTANYGYTF,TGTGCCAGCACCACCGCTAACTATGGCTACACCTTC
TRBJ1-1,.,TRBV2,TRBD1,CASSETGGWTEAFF,TGTGCCAGCAGTGAAACAGGGGGATGGACTGAAGCTTTCTTT
TRBJ1-2,.,TRBV5-4,.,CASSLDELYGYTF,TGTGCCAGCAGCTTGGATGAACTCTATGGCTACACCTTC
TRBJ1-1,.,TRBV6-6,.,CASSPQVGGTEAFF,TGTGCCAGCAGTCCCCAGGTGGGGGGCACTGAAGCTTTCTTT
TRBJ2-3,.,TRBV5-1,TRBD1,CASSYDRVYEDTQYF,TGCGCCAGCAGCTATGACAGGGTATATGAGGATACGCAGTATTTT
TRBJ1-1,.,TRBV4-1,TRBD1,CASSQSRGAGGARRTEAFF,TGCGCCAGCAGCCAGTCCCGCGGGGCAGGGGGCGCCCGAAGGACTGAAGCTTTCTTT
TRBJ2-2,.,TRBV11-2,.,CASSLRGVGYRRYTGELFF,TGTGCCAGCAGCTTAAGGGGGGTGGGGTATCGAAGGTACACCGGGGAGCTGTTTTTT
TRBJ2-5,.,TRBV4-2,TRBD2,CASSQDGPTSGRRGRETQYF,TGTGCCAGCAGCCAAGATGGCCCAACTAGCGGGAGGAGGGGGAGGGAGACCCAGTACTTC
TRBJ2-5,.,TRBV2,.,CASSQETQYF,TGTGCCAGCAGTCAAGAGACCCAGTACTTC
TRBJ2-3,.,TRBV27,.,CASTLWGGRTDTQYF,TGTGCCAGCACCCTTTGGGGGGGCCGCACAGATACGCAGTATTTT
TRBJ2-1,.,TRBV5-6,.,CASSFGRDGSYNEQFF,TGTGCCAGCAGCTTTGGAAGGGACGGCTCCTACAATGAGCAGTTCTTC
TRBJ2-3,.,TRBV4-2,TRBD1,CASSQEGDSSRDTQYF,TGTGCCAGCAGCCAAGAGGGGGACAGCAGTCGAGATACGCAGTATTTT
TRBJ2-1,medium-sized,TRBV6-5,.,CASRPVSSYNEQFF,TGTGCCAGCAGGCCGGTATCCTCCTACAATGAGCAGTTCTTC
TRBJ2-3,.,TRBV10-3,TRBD2,CATSGTSGRSGADTQYF,TGTGCCACCTCCGGGACTAGCGGGAGGTCCGGGGCAGATACGCAGTATTTT